This TCR beta chain was found in a study of blood T cell repertoires in COVID-19. Generated by immunoSEQ multiplex PCR, the TCRdb table keeps only in-frame clones and is missing some. The sample holds 150,000 to 200,000 clones, roughly 90% seen once. The sample taken for sequencing was peripheral blood. This receptor was obtained from a woman aged 45-65 years with acute or convalescent COVID-19.

CDR3 loop: CASKRGLAGEQYF. The CDR3, as DNA: TGTGCCAGCAAGCGTGGACTAGCGGGAGAGCAGTACTTC. The chain employs TRBV6-5 and TRBJ2-7, with 12 bases matching TRBD2. Germline assignment: CDR1 MNHEY and CDR2 SVGAGI. This CDR3 has 13 amino acids. The V gene end was trimmed by 7 bases and the J gene end by 7 bases; junction bases not matched to a gene: 5.